This T cell receptor beta chain emerged from a study of Ad26.COV2.S vaccination and SARS-CoV-2 variants. Study summary: Among those in the COV1001 Ad26.COV2.S trial arm was the donor.

Assay: immunoSEQ multiplex PCR; the TCRdb copy retains only in-frame clones and omits some. The repertoire holds roughly 680,000 clones, with about 89% as singletons. This sample's treatment: some 19 received Ad26.COV2.S at low or high dose, single or two shots; roughly 5 received placebo; per-sample allocation not given. Sampling happened 63 days after the first vaccine or placebo injection. The TCR was taken from a person between 18 and 59 years old who received the Ad26.COV2.S COVID-19 vaccine or a placebo. Sequenced here: peripheral blood, sampled in a trial of Ad26.COV2.S vaccine versus placebo.

The CDR3 DNA is TGCAGCGCCCGACGGACACGGACTACTGAAGCTTTCTTT. Its translation: CSARRTRTTEAFF. The chain carries TRBV29-1 and TRBJ1-1; tentative D call: TRBD1 (5 bases). The germline V and J ends were trimmed by 7 bases and 5 bases, with 17 bases remaining between them. This CDR3 spans 13 amino acids. The germline gives CDR1 SQVTM, CDR2 ANQGSEA.